This T cell receptor beta chain came from a study of beta chain features in type 1 diabetes. About the study: All samples combined gave 107,917,701 sorted cells for examination.

Every bit of the isolated RNA underwent reverse transcription, so sequencing read expressed TCRB transcripts. Here immunoSEQ multiplex PCR was the method, and the copy in TCRdb shows in-frame clones only, minus some. The table shows hundreds of thousands of clones, with roughly 8% occurring only once. This clone was seen a handful of times. Averaging roughly 100 mL, one heparinised blood draw was given by each donor. The CDR3 length is 14 residues. The V segment lost 5 bases and the J segment 4 bases; nucleotides outside the gene matches: 7. CDR1 and CDR2 (germline): SGHTA, FQGNSA. Sequenced input: central memory CD4+ T cells from blood. The TCR sequence derives from a woman aged 18 to 35 in good health. This chain connects TRBV7-2 to TRBJ2-5, with 7 bases aligning to TRBD2. As DNA, the CDR3 is TGTGCCAGCAGCCTCGCGGGAGTCAGAGAGACCCAGTACTTC. It is translated as CASSLAGVRETQYF.